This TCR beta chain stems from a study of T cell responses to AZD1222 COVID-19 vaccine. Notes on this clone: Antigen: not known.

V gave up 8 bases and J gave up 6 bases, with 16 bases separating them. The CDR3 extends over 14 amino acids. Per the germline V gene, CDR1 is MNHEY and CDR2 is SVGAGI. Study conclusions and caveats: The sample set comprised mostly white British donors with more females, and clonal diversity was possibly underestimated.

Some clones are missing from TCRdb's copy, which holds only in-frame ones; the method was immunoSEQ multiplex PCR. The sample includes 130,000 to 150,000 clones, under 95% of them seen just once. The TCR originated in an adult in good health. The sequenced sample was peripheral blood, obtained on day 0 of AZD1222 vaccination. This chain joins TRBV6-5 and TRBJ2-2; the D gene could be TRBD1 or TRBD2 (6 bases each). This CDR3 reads CASEEGGSAGELFF. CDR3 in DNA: TGTGCCAGCGAAGAGGGGGGATCGGCCGGGGAGCTGTTTTTT.